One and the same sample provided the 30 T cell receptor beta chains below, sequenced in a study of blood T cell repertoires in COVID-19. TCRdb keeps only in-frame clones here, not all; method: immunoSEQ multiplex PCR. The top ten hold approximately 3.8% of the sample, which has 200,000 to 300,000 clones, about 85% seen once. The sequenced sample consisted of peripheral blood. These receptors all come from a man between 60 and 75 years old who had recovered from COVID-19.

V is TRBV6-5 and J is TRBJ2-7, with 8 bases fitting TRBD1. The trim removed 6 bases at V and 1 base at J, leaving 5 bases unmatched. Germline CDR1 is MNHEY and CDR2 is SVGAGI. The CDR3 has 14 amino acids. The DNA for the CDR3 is TGTGCCAGCAGCCTCAGGGGGCAATCCTACGAGCAGTACTTC. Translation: CASSLRGQSYEQYF.

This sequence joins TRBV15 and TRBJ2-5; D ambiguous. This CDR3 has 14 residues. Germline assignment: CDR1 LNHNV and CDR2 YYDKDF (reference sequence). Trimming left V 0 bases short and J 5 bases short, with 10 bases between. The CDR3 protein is CATSRDYSPETQYF. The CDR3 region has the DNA TGTGCCACCAGCAGAGATTATAGCCCGGAGACCCAGTACTTC.

CDR3 sequence (DNA): TGTGCCAGCAGCCATAGGGGTAGCGGGGGGGCCTATTATACGCAGTATTTT. The encoded protein is CASSHRGSGGAYYTQYF. This sequence joins TRBV9 and TRBJ2-3, with 11 bases matching TRBD2. Germline V gene sequence: CDR1 SGDLS, CDR2 YYNGEE. CDR3 length equals 17 residues. After removal of 4 bases from V and 7 bases from J, the junction contained 14 bases not matched to a gene.

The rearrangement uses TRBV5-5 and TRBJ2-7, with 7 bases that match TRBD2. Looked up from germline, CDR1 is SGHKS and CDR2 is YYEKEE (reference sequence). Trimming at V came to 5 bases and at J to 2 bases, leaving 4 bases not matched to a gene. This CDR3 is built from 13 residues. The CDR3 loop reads CASRPGGTYEQYF. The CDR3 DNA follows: TGTGCCAGCAGGCCGGGAGGAACCTACGAGCAGTACTTC.

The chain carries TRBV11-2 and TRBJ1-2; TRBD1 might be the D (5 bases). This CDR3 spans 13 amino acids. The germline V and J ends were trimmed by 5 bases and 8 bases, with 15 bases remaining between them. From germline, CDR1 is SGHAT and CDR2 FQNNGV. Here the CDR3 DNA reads TGTGCCAGCAGCCGGGTAGGGGTGAACGGCTACACCTTC. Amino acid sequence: CASSRVGVNGYTF. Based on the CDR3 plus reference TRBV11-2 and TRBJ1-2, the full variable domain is EAGVAQSPRYKIIEKRQSVAFWCNPISGHATLYWYQQILGQGPKLLIQFQNNGVVDDSQLPKDRFSAERLKGVDSTLKIQPAKLEDSAVYLCASSRVGVNGYTFGSGTRLTVV.

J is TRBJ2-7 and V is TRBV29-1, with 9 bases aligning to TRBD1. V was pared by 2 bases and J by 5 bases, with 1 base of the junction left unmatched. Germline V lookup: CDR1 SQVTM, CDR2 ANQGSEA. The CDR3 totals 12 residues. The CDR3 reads CSVETGGNEQYF. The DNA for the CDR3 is TGCAGCGTTGAAACAGGGGGCAACGAGCAGTACTTC.

This CDR3 is CASSGGHEETQYF. DNA for the CDR3: TGTGCCAGCAGCGGTGGGCATGAAGAGACCCAGTACTTC. The gene calls are TRBV2 and TRBJ2-5; D gene uncertain. V lost 6 bases and J lost 3, with 11 bases in between. CDR3 size: 13 residues. CDR1 SNHLY and CDR2 FYNNEI come from the germline V gene.

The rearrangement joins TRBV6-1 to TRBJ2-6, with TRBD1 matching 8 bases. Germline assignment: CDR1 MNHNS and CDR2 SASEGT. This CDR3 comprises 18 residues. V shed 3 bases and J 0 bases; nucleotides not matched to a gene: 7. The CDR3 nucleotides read TGTGCCAGCAGTGAGTGGGGAACAGGGGGCTCTGGGGCCAACGTCCTGACTTTC. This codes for CASSEWGTGGSGANVLTF.

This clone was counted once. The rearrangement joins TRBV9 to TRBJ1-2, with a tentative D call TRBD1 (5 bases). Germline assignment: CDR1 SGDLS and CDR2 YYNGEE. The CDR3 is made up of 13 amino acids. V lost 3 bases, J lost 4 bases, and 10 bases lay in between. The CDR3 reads CASSASTAYGYTF. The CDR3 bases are TGTGCCAGCAGCGCCTCGACAGCCTATGGCTACACCTTC.

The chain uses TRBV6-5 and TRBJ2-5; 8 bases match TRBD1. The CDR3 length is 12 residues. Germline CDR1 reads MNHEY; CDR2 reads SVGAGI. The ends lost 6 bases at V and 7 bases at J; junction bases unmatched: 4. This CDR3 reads CASSGTGGTQYF. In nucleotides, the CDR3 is TGTGCCAGCAGCGGTACAGGGGGGACCCAGTACTTC.

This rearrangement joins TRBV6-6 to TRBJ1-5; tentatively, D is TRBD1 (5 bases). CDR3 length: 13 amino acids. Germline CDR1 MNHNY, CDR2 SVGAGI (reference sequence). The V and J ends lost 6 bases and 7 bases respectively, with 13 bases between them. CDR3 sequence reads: CASSPGGYQPQHF. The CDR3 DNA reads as TGTGCCAGCAGCCCCGGGGGTTACCAGCCCCAGCATTTT.

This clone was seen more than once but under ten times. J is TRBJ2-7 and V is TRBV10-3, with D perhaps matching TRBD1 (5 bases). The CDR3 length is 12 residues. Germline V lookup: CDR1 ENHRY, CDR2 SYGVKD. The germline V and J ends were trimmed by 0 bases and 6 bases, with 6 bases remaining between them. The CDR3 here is CAISESRGEQYF. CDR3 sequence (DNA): TGTGCCATCAGTGAGTCAAGGGGCGAGCAGTACTTC.

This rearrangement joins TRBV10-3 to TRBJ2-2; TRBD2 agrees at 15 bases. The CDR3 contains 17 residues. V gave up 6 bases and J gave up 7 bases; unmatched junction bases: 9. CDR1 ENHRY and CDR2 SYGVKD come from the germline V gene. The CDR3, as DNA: TGTGCCATCAGACCGGGACTAGCGGGGGGCCACGGCGGGGAGCTGTTTTTT. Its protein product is CAIRPGLAGGHGGELFF.

The DNA for the CDR3 is TGTGCCAGCGCCCCCCGCAGGGCTATTTCTGAAGCTTTCTTT. Translating it yields CASAPRRAISEAFF. The rearrangement uses TRBV5-4 and TRBJ1-1; possibly TRBD1 for D (5 bases). The V gene's germline CDR1 is SGHNT and CDR2 YYREEE (reference sequence). The V end lost 7 bases, the J end lost 6 bases, and 19 bases lay between the germline ends. The CDR3 totals 14 residues. Full variable domain (rest looked up from reference TRBV5-4 and TRBJ1-1): ETGVTQSPTHLIKTRGQQVTLRCSSQSGHNTVSWYQQALGQGPQFIFQYYREEENGRGNFPPRFSGLQFPNYSSELNVNALELDDSALYLCASAPRRAISEAFFGQGTRLTVV.

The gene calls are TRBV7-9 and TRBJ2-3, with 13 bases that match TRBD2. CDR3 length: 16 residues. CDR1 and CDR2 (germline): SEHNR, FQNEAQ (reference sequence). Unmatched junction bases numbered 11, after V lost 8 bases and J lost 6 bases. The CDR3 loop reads CASLTGTSGVMDTQYF. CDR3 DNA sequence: TGTGCCAGCCTCACGGGGACTAGCGGGGTCATGGATACGCAGTATTTT.

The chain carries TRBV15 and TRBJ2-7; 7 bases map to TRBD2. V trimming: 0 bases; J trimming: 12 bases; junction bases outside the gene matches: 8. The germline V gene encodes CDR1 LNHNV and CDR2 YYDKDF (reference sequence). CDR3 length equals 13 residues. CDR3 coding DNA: TGTGCCACCAGCAGAGACCGAGGACTAGTTCCGTACTTC. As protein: CATSRDRGLVPYF.

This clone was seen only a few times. The CDR3 nucleotides read TGTGCCAGCAGCGACAGGGCTTCCTATGGCTACACCTTC. Its protein is CASSDRASYGYTF. J is TRBJ1-2 and V is TRBV2, with TRBD1 identical over 7 bases. The CDR3 consists of 13 residues. Trimming took 6 bases from V and 4 from J; bases not matched to a gene: 5. Germline values: CDR1 SNHLY, CDR2 FYNNEI.

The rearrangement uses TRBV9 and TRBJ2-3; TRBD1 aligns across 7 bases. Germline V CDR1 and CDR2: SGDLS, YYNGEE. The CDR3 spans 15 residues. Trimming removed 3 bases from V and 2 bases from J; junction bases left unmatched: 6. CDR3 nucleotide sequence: TGTGCCAGCAGCGCCGGACAGGTTATCACAGATACGCAGTATTTT. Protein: CASSAGQVITDTQYF.

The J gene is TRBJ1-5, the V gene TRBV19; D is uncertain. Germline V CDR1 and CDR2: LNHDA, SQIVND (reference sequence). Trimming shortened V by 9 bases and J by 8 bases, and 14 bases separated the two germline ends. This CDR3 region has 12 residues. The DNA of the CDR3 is TGTGCCAGCGGACCCCTGGGAGAGCCCCAGCATTTT. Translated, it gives CASGPLGEPQHF.

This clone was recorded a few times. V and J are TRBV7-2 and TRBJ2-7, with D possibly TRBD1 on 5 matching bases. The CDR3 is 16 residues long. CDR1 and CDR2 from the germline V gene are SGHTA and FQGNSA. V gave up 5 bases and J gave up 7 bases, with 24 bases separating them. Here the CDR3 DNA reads TGTGCCAGCAGCCAAAGAAGAAAGGACACCCCTCGGGAGCAGTACTTC. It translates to CASSQRRKDTPREQYF.

In nucleotides, the CDR3 is TGTGCCAGGCCACCTGACAGAGTGGCTATGACCTTC. It codes for CARPPDRVAMTF. This chain joins TRBV7-9 and TRBJ1-2; perhaps TRBD1 as D (5 bases). This CDR3 contains 12 residues. The V gene's germline CDR1 is SEHNR and CDR2 FQNEAQ (reference sequence). Between the trimmed V and J ends, which lost 9 bases and 14 bases, there was a span of 22 bases.

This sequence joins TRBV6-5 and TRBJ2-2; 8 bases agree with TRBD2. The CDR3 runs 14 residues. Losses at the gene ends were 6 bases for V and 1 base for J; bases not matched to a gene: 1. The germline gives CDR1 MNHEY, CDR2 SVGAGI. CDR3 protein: CASRRGENTGELFF. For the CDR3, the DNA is TGTGCCAGCAGGCGGGGGGAGAACACCGGGGAGCTGTTTTTT.

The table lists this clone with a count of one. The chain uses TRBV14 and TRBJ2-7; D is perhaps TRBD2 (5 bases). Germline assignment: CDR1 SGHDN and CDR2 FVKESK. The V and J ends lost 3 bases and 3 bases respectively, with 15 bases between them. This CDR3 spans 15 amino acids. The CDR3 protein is CASSQLTGKGYEQYF. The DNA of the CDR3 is TGTGCCAGCAGCCAGCTAACGGGAAAAGGCTACGAGCAGTACTTC.

The CDR3 reads CASSLRQGDVTGELFF. Written as DNA, the CDR3 is TGTGCCAGCAGCTTAAGACAGGGTGATGTCACCGGGGAGCTGTTTTTT. The chain uses TRBV7-9 and TRBJ2-2, with 7 bases matching TRBD1. The length of the CDR3 is 16 residues. The junction had 7 bases not matched to a gene; V was cut back by 2 bases and J by 4 bases. Germline CDR1 is SEHNR and CDR2 is FQNEAQ (reference sequence).

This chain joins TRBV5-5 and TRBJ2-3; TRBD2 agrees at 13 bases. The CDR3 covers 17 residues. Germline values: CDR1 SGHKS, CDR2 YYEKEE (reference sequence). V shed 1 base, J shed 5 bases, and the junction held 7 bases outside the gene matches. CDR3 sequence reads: CASSLPGLAGSRDTQYF. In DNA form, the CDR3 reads TGTGCCAGCAGCTTGCCGGGACTAGCGGGGTCGAGAGATACGCAGTATTTT. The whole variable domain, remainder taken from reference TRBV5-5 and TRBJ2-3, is DAGVTQSPTHLIKTRGQQVTLRCSPISGHKSVSWYQQVLGQGPQFIFQYYEKEERGRGNFPDRFSARQFPNYSSELNVNALLLGDSALYLCASSLPGLAGSRDTQYFGPGTRLTVL.

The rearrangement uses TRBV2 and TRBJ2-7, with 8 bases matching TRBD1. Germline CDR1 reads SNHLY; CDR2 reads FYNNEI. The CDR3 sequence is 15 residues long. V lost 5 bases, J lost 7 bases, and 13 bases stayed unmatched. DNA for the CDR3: TGTGCCAGCAGTAAAATAACTGGACAGGGTTGGGAGCAGTACTTC. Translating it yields CASSKITGQGWEQYF.

For the CDR3, the DNA is TGTGCCAGCAGCTTAGGGGTTATGGACACCATATATTTT. Translating it yields CASSLGVMDTIYF. The rearrangement links TRBV5-8 to TRBJ1-3; D possibly corresponds to TRBD1 (5 bases). Deletions cut 2 bases from V and 8 bases from J, with 11 bases between. The CDR3 is 13 residues long. Germline lookup yields CDR1 SGHTS and CDR2 YDEGEE.

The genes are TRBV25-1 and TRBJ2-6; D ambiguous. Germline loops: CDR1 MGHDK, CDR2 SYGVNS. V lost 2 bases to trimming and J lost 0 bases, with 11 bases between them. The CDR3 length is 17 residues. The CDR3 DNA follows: TGTGCCAGCAGTGAAGGTTGGCGGATCTCTGGGGCCAACGTCCTGACTTTC. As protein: CASSEGWRISGANVLTF.

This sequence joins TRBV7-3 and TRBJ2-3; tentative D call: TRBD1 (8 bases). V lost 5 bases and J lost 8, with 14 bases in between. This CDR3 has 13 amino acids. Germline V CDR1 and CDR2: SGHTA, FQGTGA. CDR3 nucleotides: TGTGCCAGCAGCATGGACAGGGAGGGTACGCAGTATTTT. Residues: CASSMDREGTQYF. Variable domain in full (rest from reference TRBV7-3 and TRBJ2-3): GAGVSQTPSNKVTEKGKYVELRCDPISGHTALYWYRQSLGQGPEFLIYFQGTGAADDSGLPNDRFFAVRPEGSVSTLKIQRTERGDSAVYLCASSMDREGTQYFGPGTRLTVL.

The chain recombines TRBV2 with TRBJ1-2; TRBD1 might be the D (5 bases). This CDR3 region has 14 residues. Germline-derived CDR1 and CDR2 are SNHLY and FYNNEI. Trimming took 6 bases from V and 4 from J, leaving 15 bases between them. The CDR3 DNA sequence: TGTGCCAGCAGACCCGACAGTCTTTTCTATGGCTACACCTTC. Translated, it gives CASRPDSLFYGYTF.